Listed below are T cell receptor beta chains from one sample, sequenced in a study of CD8+CD57+ T cells in acquired aplastic anemia. TCRdb ran MiXCR on the reads and lists one entry per CDR3 protein. The top ten hold 7.5% to 9.5% of the sample, which has around 140,000 distinct CDR3 sequences, around two fifths seen once. The sequencing input was sorted CD4+, CD8+, or CD8+CD57+ T cells (not recorded which) from PBMCs. Every receptor here comes from a human donor in good health, serving as a control. CDR3s include the opening cysteine and the closing phenylalanine or tryptophan. Each record gives: J gene, clone size, V gene, CDR3 protein. Only some rows state a clone size, as once, few, many or a class for expanded clones.

J: TRBJ1-1; size: many; V: TRBV7-8; CDR3: CASSLEVSGGTEAFF
J: TRBJ2-7; size: many; V: TRBV11-2; CDR3: CASSLGLAISYEQYF
J: TRBJ1-1; size: many; V: TRBV7-9; CDR3: CASSSSPRGRGEAFF
J: TRBJ1-1; size: many; V: TRBV11-2; CDR3: CASSPPGTVNTEAFF
J: TRBJ1-2; size: many; V: TRBV7-9; CDR3: CASSILGRVGTSGYTF
J: TRBJ1-2; size: many; V: TRBV29-1; CDR3: CSVEDGIRGWGYTF
J: TRBJ2-5; size: .; V: TRBV27; CDR3: CASSTRGSAETQYF
J: TRBJ2-1; size: many; V: TRBV20-1; CDR3: CSARAPNNGERQFF
J: TRBJ1-6; size: .; V: TRBV7-2; CDR3: CASSKSQGVEFHF
J: TRBJ2-1; size: .; V: TRBV7-3; CDR3: CASSSQGANEQFF
J: TRBJ2-7; size: many; V: TRBV10-3; CDR3: CAIQGAGSYEQYF
J: TRBJ1-2; size: many; V: TRBV7-2; CDR3: CASSRDSYYGYTF
J: TRBJ1-1; size: .; V: TRBV19; CDR3: CASSRTSNTEAFF
J: TRBJ1-2; size: many; V: TRBV5-1; CDR3: CASSSGGTPYGYTF
J: TRBJ2-6; size: .; V: TRBV29-1; CDR3: CSGQGSGANVLTF
J: TRBJ2-2; size: .; V: TRBV20-1; CDR3: CSARAHSGSAGELFF
J: TRBJ1-2; size: few; V: TRBV5-6; CDR3: CASSLDLGSGYTF
J: TRBJ1-3; size: many; V: TRBV20-1; CDR3: CSAREGTEGNTIYF
J: TRBJ1-4; size: .; V: TRBV15; CDR3: CATSRDSRPLGGEKLFF
J: TRBJ2-2; size: .; V: TRBV29-1; CDR3: CSVTSGEGAGRIGELFF
J: TRBJ1-1; size: many; V: TRBV7-9; CDR3: CASSFKGDTEAFF
J: TRBJ2-3; size: once; V: TRBV7-9; CDR3: CASSSGSTDTQYF
J: TRBJ1-2; size: .; V: TRBV2; CDR3: CASSEGGLGYTF
J: TRBJ2-7; size: .; V: TRBV7-2; CDR3: CASSPGPKGAYEQYF
J: TRBJ2-7; size: many; V: TRBV12-5; CDR3: CASGQGLTYEQYF
J: TRBJ1-2; size: .; V: TRBV18; CDR3: CASSPRDGGIGDYGYTF
J: TRBJ2-2; size: many; V: TRBV7-6; CDR3: CASSPRGRGTGELFF
J: TRBJ1-2; size: .; V: TRBV10-1; CDR3: CATSASGGSYTF
J: TRBJ2-5; size: .; V: TRBV4-2; CDR3: CASSIMGGGAGIVETQYF
J: TRBJ2-1; size: once; V: TRBV10-3; CDR3: CAISGTSGGAEQFF
J: TRBJ2-7; size: many; V: TRBV19; CDR3: CASSPRVGKYEQYF
J: TRBJ2-1; size: many; V: TRBV5-1; CDR3: CASSAVAGGRYNEQFF
J: TRBJ2-7; size: many; V: TRBV3-1; CDR3: CASSHRQGIGEQYF
J: TRBJ2-5; size: .; V: TRBV7-6; CDR3: CASSLGGGAETQYF
J: TRBJ2-5; size: .; V: TRBV18; CDR3: CASSPDGGLAQYF
J: TRBJ2-3; size: .; V: TRBV6-2/TRBV6-3; CDR3: CASSPTRGGRDAQYF
J: TRBJ2-7; size: once; V: TRBV15; CDR3: CATSRDRGIYEQYF
J: TRBJ2-3; size: .; V: TRBV20-1; CDR3: CSAPGGSTDTQYF
J: TRBJ2-1; size: .; V: TRBV4-1; CDR3: CVSSQPAGRSSNNEQFF
J: TRBJ1-2; size: .; V: TRBV10-3; CDR3: CATRAFDGNYGYTF
J: TRBJ1-1; size: .; V: TRBV10-2; CDR3: CASSERGVTEAFF
J: TRBJ1-5; size: many; V: TRBV7-8; CDR3: CASSLFREQPQHF
J: TRBJ1-2; size: .; V: TRBV2; CDR3: CASRLFTGGYTF
J: TRBJ1-1; size: few; V: TRBV18; CDR3: CASSPSPGTANTEAFF
J: TRBJ2-5; size: many; V: TRBV5-1; CDR3: CASSRERAGPQETQYF
J: TRBJ1-1; size: many; V: TRBV7-2; CDR3: CASSARKGYNTEAFF
J: TRBJ2-1; size: .; V: TRBV20-1; CDR3: CSARRLGTYNEQFF
J: TRBJ2-1; size: many; V: TRBV7-6; CDR3: CASSPGVGVSGDNEQFF
J: TRBJ1-1; size: many; V: TRBV20-1; CDR3: CSARGTANTEAFF
J: TRBJ1-1; size: many; V: TRBV29-1; CDR3: CSESTGSNTEAFF
J: TRBJ2-5; size: .; V: TRBV11-2; CDR3: CASSLTGAEGTQYF
J: TRBJ1-1; size: many; V: TRBV19; CDR3: CASSIDLVGYTEAFF
J: TRBJ2-7; size: .; V: TRBV19; CDR3: CASSPGTPSYEQYF
J: TRBJ2-7; size: many; V: TRBV3-1; CDR3: CASSQPGTSYEQYF
J: TRBJ2-6; size: .; V: TRBV10-1; CDR3: CASSEAGANVLTF
J: TRBJ2-7; size: .; V: TRBV12-3/TRBV12-4; CDR3: CASSLGTISYEQYF
J: TRBJ1-1; size: .; V: TRBV24-1; CDR3: CATRTGGHMNTEAFF
J: TRBJ2-7; size: .; V: TRBV7-6; CDR3: CASSYGELAGVVELYEQYF
J: TRBJ2-7; size: .; V: TRBV6-1; CDR3: CASFSRQGFDYEQYF
J: TRBJ2-7; size: .; V: TRBV25-1; CDR3: CASSWRGITGGEQYF